This TCR beta chain emerged from a study of blood T cell repertoires in COVID-19. Study-level information: The study counted Cohort 3 donors as recovered given two negative PCRs, clearance, or symptom resolution. From T cells, B-cell-depleted T cells, or PBMCs came the material, which was cDNA or gDNA. Acute-phase and convalescent COVID-19 samples originated in the United States, Italy and Spain.

This clone was seen a handful of times. The CDR3 sequence is 14 residues long. The V gene end was trimmed by 4 bases and the J gene end by 5 bases; junction bases not matched to a gene: 7. CDR1 is SGHDN, CDR2 FVKESK, per germline. The repertoire was sequenced with immunoSEQ multiplex PCR; TCRdb's copy has only in-frame clones and lacks some. The table shows 350,000 to 450,000 clones, with about 87% occurring only once. Sequencing was performed on PBMCs or T cells enriched from blood (not recorded which). The sequence derives from a man between 35 and 55 years old in a cohort exposed to, infected with or recovered from COVID-19 (not recorded which). The J gene is TRBJ2-7, the V gene TRBV14; TRBD1 matches at 8 bases. The CDR3 nucleotides read TGTGCCAGCAGCCGCGGACAGGGAGCCCACGAGCAGTACTTC. It is translated as CASSRGQGAHEQYF.